This TCR beta chain came from a study of T cells after yellow fever vaccination. This CDR3 is built from 16 residues. Germline CDR1 and CDR2: LGHDT and YNNKEL (reference sequence). V was pared by 0 bases and J by 2 bases, with 13 bases between. Generation of TCR cDNA used 5'RACE template switching (which added a universal primer site and UMIs). Using its own MiXCR run on the 5' RACE reads, TCRdb lists one record per CDR3 protein. Here the sample spans about 96,000 distinct CDR3 sequences, approximately 9% being singletons. A few counts support this clonotype. Sequencing was performed on CD8+ T cells not binding an NS4B(214-222) dextramer, sorted from PBMCs, taken roughly 14 days after the first yellow fever vaccination. The V and J genes are TRBV3-1 and TRBJ1-1; D call uncertain. This receptor was identified in a man aged 18 to 30 who received the YFV17D yellow fever vaccine. Here the CDR3 reads CASSQDFGILNTEAFF. In DNA, the CDR3 is TGTGCCAGCAGCCAAGATTTCGGGATTTTAAACACTGAAGCTTTCTTT.